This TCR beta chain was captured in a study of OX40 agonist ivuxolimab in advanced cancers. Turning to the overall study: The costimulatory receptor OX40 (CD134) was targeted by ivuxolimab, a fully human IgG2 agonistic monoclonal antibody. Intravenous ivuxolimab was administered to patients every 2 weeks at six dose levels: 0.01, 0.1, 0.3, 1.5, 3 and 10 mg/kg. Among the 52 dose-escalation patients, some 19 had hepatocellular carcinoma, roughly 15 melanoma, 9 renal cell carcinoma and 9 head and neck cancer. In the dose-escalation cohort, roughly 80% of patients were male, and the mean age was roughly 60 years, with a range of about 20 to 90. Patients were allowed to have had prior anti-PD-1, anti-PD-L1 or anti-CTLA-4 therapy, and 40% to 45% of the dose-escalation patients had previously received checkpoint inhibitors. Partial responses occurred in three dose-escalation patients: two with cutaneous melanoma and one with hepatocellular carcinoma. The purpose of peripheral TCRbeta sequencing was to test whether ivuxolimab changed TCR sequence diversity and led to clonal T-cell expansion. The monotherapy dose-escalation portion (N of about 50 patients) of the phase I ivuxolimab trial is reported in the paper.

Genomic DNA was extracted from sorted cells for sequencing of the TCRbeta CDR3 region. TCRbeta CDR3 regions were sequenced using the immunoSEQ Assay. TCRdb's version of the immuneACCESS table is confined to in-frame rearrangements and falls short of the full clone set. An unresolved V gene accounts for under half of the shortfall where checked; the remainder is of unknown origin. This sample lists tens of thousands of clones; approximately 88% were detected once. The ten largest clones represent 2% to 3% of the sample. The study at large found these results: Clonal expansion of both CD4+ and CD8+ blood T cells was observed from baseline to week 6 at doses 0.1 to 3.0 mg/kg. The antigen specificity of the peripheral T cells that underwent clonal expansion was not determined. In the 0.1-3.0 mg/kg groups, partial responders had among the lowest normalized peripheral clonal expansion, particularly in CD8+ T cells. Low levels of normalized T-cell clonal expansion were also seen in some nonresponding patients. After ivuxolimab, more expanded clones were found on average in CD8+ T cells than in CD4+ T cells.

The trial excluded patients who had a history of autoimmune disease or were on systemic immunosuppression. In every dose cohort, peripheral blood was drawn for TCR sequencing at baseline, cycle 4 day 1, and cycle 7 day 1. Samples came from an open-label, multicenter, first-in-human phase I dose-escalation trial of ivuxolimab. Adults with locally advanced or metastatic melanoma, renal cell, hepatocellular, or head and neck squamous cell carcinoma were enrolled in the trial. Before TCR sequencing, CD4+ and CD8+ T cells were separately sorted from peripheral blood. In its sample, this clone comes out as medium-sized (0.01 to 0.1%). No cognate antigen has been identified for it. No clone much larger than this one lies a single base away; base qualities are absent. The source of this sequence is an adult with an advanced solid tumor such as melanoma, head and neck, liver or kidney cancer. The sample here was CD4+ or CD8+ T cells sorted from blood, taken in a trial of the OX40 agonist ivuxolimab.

The CDR3 protein sequence reads: CASSRTGGSYGYTF. The DNA sequence reads TGTGCCAGCAGCCGGACAGGGGGCAGCTATGGCTACACCTTC. The rearrangement joined TRBV6-1 to TRBJ1-2, and TRBD1 matches 11 of the central bases. Ends trimmed: V by 6 bases, J by 4 bases; bases unmatched to a gene: 4. Measured from the cysteine to the phenylalanine, the CDR3 is 14 residues long. Only the CDR3 DNA stays, 42 bases, in frame from base 1. CDR1 and CDR2 are drawn from the germline V gene: MNHNS, SASEGT.